This note documents a single T cell receptor (beta chain) sequence. Seattle-derived patients entered the study during active infection and were followed longitudinally. The data are from a study of blood T cell repertoires in COVID-19. At the level of the study: COVID-19 samples collected from the United States, Italy and Spain covered acute and convalescent phases.

The V end lost 0 bases, the J end lost 0 bases, and 8 bases lay between the germline ends. The CDR3 consists of 15 residues. Looked up from germline, CDR1 is SEHNR and CDR2 is FQNEAQ (reference sequence). In the source study's methods: From reference gene primer amplification, estimates of nucleated cell counts were derived. Some clones are missing from TCRdb's copy, which holds only in-frame ones; the method was immunoSEQ multiplex PCR. D and trimming come from the DNA, and the V and J calls and clone size come from that table. The data show more than 55,000 clones, around 89% seen once. The chain couples TRBV7-9 to TRBJ1-2; D unresolved. The sequence was collected from a woman in her sixties with COVID-19, enrolled during active disease. Sample: peripheral blood. The CDR3 protein is CASSLATRANYGYTF. The DNA of the CDR3 is TGTGCCAGCAGCTTAGCGACAAGAGCTAACTATGGCTACACCTTC.